This T cell receptor beta chain was profiled in a study of blood T cell repertoires in COVID-19. V was clipped by 6 bases and J by 4 bases; unmatched bases: 8. CDR1 and CDR2 (germline): SGHRS, YFSETQ. The CDR3 has 14 residues. TCRdb's table, derived via immunoSEQ multiplex PCR, lists solely in-frame clones and lacks some. The sample lists about 200,000 clones; around 80% were seen once. The TCR originated in a human donor in a cohort sampled during active COVID-19. The rearrangement joins TRBV5-1 to TRBJ2-3; TRBD2 aligns across 7 bases. Sequences were obtained from peripheral blood. CDR3 amino acids: CASTPLATADTQYF. CDR3 nucleotide sequence: TGCGCCAGCACCCCACTAGCGACGGCAGATACGCAGTATTTT.